Described below is a single TCR beta chain sequence and its context. Its antigen remains unidentified. The sample belongs to a study of beta chain features in type 1 diabetes. Of the isolated RNA, all was reverse transcribed, and so the sequenced material was expressed TCRB transcripts. Profiling relied on immunoSEQ multiplex PCR, and the TCRdb table lists in-frame clones only, not all of them. This sample yields roughly 340,000 clones, of which 10% to 15% are seen a single time; 0.01% belongs to the top ten. Overall study results and limits: The naive, central memory and Treg TCRB repertoires showed an apparent similarity that was greater among patients than among healthy donors. A moderate, significant TCRB CDR3 shortening appeared in type 1 diabetes across four CD4+ subsets.

Trimming pared 5 bases from V and 4 bases from J, leaving 9 bases between. Looked up from germline, CDR1 is ENHRY and CDR2 is SYGVKD. This CDR3 is 13 amino acids long. The chain carries TRBV10-3 and TRBJ2-1; possibly TRBD2 for D (6 bases). The source material was naive CD4+ T cells from blood. This clonotype originated in a woman aged 18-30 years with type 1 diabetes. The CDR3 protein is CAISTLAYNEQFF. The DNA of the CDR3 is TGTGCCATCAGTACCCTAGCGTACAATGAGCAGTTCTTC.